The present T cell receptor (beta chain) was sequenced within a study of blood T cell repertoires in COVID-19. In its sample, this clone was seen once. The table came from immunoSEQ multiplex PCR; TCRdb's copy has only in-frame clones and leaves some out. The repertoire holds about 230,000 clones, with about 86% as singletons. Germline CDR1 is LNHDA and CDR2 is SQIVND (reference sequence). The CDR3 contains 14 residues. V was shortened by 6 bases and J by 1 base, with 12 bases between the two germline ends. The chain is built from TRBV19 and TRBJ1-1, with D unclear. The specimen sequenced was peripheral blood. The clonotype comes from a man in his forties or fifties with active or convalescent COVID-19. In DNA, the CDR3 is TGTGCCAGTAGCCAGCCCAGGTCGAACACTGAAGCTTTCTTT. Translated: CASSQPRSNTEAFF.